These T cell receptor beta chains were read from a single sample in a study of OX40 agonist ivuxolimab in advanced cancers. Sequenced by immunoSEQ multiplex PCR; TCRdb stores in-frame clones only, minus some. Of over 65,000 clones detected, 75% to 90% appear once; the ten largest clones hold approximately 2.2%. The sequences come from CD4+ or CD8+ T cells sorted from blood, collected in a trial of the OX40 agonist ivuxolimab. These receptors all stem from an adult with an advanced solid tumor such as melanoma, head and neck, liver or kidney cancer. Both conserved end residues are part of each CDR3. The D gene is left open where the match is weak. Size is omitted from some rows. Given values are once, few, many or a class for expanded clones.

CDR3: CASSSTGSGNQPQHF; DNA: TGCGCCAGCAGCTCGACAGGGAGCGGCAATCAGCCCCAGCATTTT; J: TRBJ1-5; size: -; V: TRBV5-1; D: TRBD1
CDR3: CASSLNGNTEAFF; DNA: TGTGCCAGCAGTTTGAACGGGAACACTGAAGCTTTCTTT; J: TRBJ1-1; size: -; V: TRBV28; D: -
CDR3: CASSQPAGNEQFF; DNA: TGTGCCAGCAGCCAGCCAGCGGGCAATGAGCAGTTCTTC; J: TRBJ2-1; size: -; V: TRBV6-5; D: -
CDR3: CSEGTEAYGYTF; DNA: TGCAGCGAGGGGACGGAAGCCTATGGCTACACCTTC; J: TRBJ1-2; size: -; V: TRBV29-1; D: -
CDR3: CASSKTRPNTEAFF; DNA: TGCGCCAGCAGCAAGACACGTCCGAACACTGAAGCTTTCTTT; J: TRBJ1-1; size: -; V: TRBV5-1; D: -
CDR3: CATLRDRGTGELFF; DNA: TGTGCCACCTTAAGGGACAGGGGTACCGGGGAGCTGTTTTTT; J: TRBJ2-2; size: -; V: TRBV2; D: TRBD1
CDR3: CAWSVSSYEQYF; DNA: TGTGCCTGGAGTGTAAGTAGCTACGAGCAGTACTTC; J: TRBJ2-7; size: -; V: TRBV30; D: -
CDR3: CASSQDFSVRGRYEQYF; DNA: TGTGCCAGCAGCCAAGATTTTAGTGTTCGGGGGAGGTACGAGCAGTACTTC; J: TRBJ2-7; size: -; V: TRBV14; D: -
CDR3: CASRGRRGNLETQYF; DNA: TGTGCCAGCCGGGGGCGCAGGGGAAATCTAGAGACCCAGTACTTC; J: TRBJ2-5; size: -; V: TRBV2; D: -
CDR3: CASSPPGQRLETQYF; DNA: TGTGCCAGCAGCCCTCCGGGACAACGATTAGAGACCCAGTACTTC; J: TRBJ2-5; size: -; V: TRBV7-9; D: -
CDR3: CASSFTTDTQYF; DNA: TGTGCCAGCAGCTTTACGACAGATACGCAGTATTTT; J: TRBJ2-3; size: -; V: TRBV5-4; D: -
CDR3: CASSIWGLGGDQPQHF; DNA: TGTGCCAGTAGTATATGGGGCCTGGGGGGCGATCAGCCCCAGCATTTT; J: TRBJ1-5; size: -; V: TRBV19; D: -
CDR3: CASSLQRGAPGELFF; DNA: TGTGCCAGCAGCTTACAGCGGGGGGCCCCCGGGGAGCTGTTTTTT; J: TRBJ2-2; size: -; V: TRBV7-2; D: TRBD2
CDR3: CASSELAGGEQETQYF; DNA: TGTGCCAGCAGTGAACTAGCGGGGGGGGAGCAAGAGACCCAGTACTTC; J: TRBJ2-5; size: few; V: TRBV25-1; D: TRBD2
CDR3: CASSPEYQETQYF; DNA: TGTGCCAGCTCCCCGGAGTACCAAGAGACCCAGTACTTC; J: TRBJ2-5; size: -; V: TRBV18; D: -
CDR3: CASSKAEGSGATNEKLFF; DNA: TGTGCCAGCAGCAAAGCCGAGGGGTCCGGTGCAACTAATGAAAAACTGTTTTTT; J: TRBJ1-4; size: -; V: TRBV21-1; D: -
CDR3: CASSKTGTLGTEAFF; DNA: TGTGCCAGCAGTAAAACCGGGACTTTGGGCACTGAAGCTTTCTTT; J: TRBJ1-1; size: once; V: TRBV6-5; D: -
CDR3: CASSTYLPNSPLHF; DNA: TGTGCCAGCAGTACATATCTCCCAAATTCACCCCTCCACTTT; J: TRBJ1-6; size: once; V: TRBV25-1; D: -
CDR3: CASSPLAETYEQYF; DNA: TGTGCCAGCTCACCCTTAGCGGAGACCTACGAGCAGTACTTC; J: TRBJ2-7; size: -; V: TRBV18; D: -
CDR3: CASSPTTGSNQPQHF; DNA: TGTGCCAGCTCACCGACTACAGGGTCCAATCAGCCCCAGCATTTT; J: TRBJ1-5; size: -; V: TRBV18; D: -
CDR3: CASSQDPRTTQYF; DNA: TGTGCCAGCAGCCAAGACCCGCGGACTACGCAGTACTTC; J: TRBJ2-7; size: few; V: TRBV14; D: -
CDR3: CAIRQEDTIYF; DNA: TGTGCCATCCGACAGGAGGACACCATATATTTT; J: TRBJ1-3; size: few; V: TRBV10-3; D: -
CDR3: CASSHTDTQYF; DNA: TGTGCCAGCAGCCATACAGATACGCAGTATTTT; J: TRBJ2-3; size: -; V: TRBV11-1; D: -
CDR3: CASSFQWPPASTDTQYF; DNA: TGTGCCAGCAGCTTCCAGTGGCCGCCGGCTAGCACAGATACGCAGTATTTT; J: TRBJ2-3; size: -; V: TRBV5-5; D: -
CDR3: CASSLTLFAGFF; DNA: TGTGCCAGCAGTCTCACCCTTTTTGCAGGATTCTTC; J: TRBJ2-1; size: -; V: TRBV28; D: -
CDR3: CASSPSIGGDYEQYF; DNA: TGTGCCAGCTCACCCTCGATTGGGGGGGACTACGAGCAGTACTTC; J: TRBJ2-7; size: once; V: TRBV18; D: TRBD2
CDR3: CASSLQGIYGYTF; DNA: TGTGCCAGCAGTTTACAGGGGATCTATGGCTACACCTTC; J: TRBJ1-2; size: -; V: TRBV19; D: TRBD1
CDR3: CSVSRGSSYEQYF; DNA: TGCAGCGTTTCTCGGGGGAGCTCCTACGAGCAGTACTTC; J: TRBJ2-7; size: -; V: TRBV29-1; D: -
CDR3: CASSVRLTTQETQYF; DNA: TGTGCCAGCAGTGTCCGACTCACCACTCAGGAGACCCAGTACTTC; J: TRBJ2-5; size: -; V: TRBV25-1; D: -
CDR3: CASSLSWGTSGSTDTQYF; DNA: TGTGCCAGCAGCTTAAGCTGGGGGACTAGCGGGAGCACAGATACGCAGTATTTT; J: TRBJ2-3; size: -; V: TRBV7-9; D: TRBD2
CDR3: CASSPHYGGELFF; DNA: TGTGCCAGCAGCCCCCACTATGGCGGGGAGCTGTTTTTT; J: TRBJ2-2; size: -; V: TRBV9; D: -
CDR3: CASRREGGNQPQHF; DNA: TGTGCCAGCCGGCGGGAGGGGGGCAATCAGCCCCAGCATTTT; J: TRBJ1-5; size: -; V: TRBV28; D: -
CDR3: CASRDWAPGAYEQYF; DNA: TGTGCCAGCAGGGACTGGGCCCCTGGGGCCTACGAGCAGTACTTC; J: TRBJ2-7; size: -; V: TRBV2; D: -
CDR3: CAISRGNTIYF; DNA: TGTGCCATCAGCAGGGGAAACACCATATATTTT; J: TRBJ1-3; size: few; V: TRBV10-3; D: -
CDR3: CASSIFTGKDEQFF; DNA: TGTGCCAGTAGTATATTTACAGGGAAGGATGAGCAGTTCTTC; J: TRBJ2-1; size: -; V: TRBV19; D: -
CDR3: CASSQQPRGSNQPQHF; DNA: TGTGCCAGCAGCCAACAACCCAGGGGCTCCAATCAGCCCCAGCATTTT; J: TRBJ1-5; size: -; V: TRBV4-2; D: -
CDR3: CASSLMSDTQYF; DNA: TGTGCCAGCAGTTTAATGTCAGATACGCAGTATTTT; J: TRBJ2-3; size: -; V: TRBV28; D: -
CDR3: CASSVGGKANEKLFF; DNA: TGTGCCAGCAGCGTCGGAGGCAAGGCTAATGAAAAACTGTTTTTT; J: TRBJ1-4; size: -; V: TRBV5-8; D: -
CDR3: CASSPPARQNTEAFF; DNA: TGCGCCAGCAGTCCTCCAGCTCGACAGAACACTGAAGCTTTCTTT; J: TRBJ1-1; size: once; V: TRBV23-1; D: -
CDR3: CASSGPDRGRWYGYTF; DNA: TGTGCCAGCAGTGGCCCCGACAGGGGGCGATGGTATGGCTACACCTTC; J: TRBJ1-2; size: -; V: TRBV28; D: TRBD1
CDR3: CASSPGTGGSSYNEQFF; DNA: TGCGCCAGCAGCCCCGGGACAGGGGGGAGCTCCTACAATGAGCAGTTCTTC; J: TRBJ2-1; size: -; V: TRBV5-1; D: TRBD1
CDR3: CASTPQTPSNQPQHF; DNA: TGTGCCAGTACCCCTCAGACACCGAGCAATCAGCCCCAGCATTTT; J: TRBJ1-5; size: -; V: TRBV19; D: -
CDR3: CASSIGLGVGTDTQYF; DNA: TGTGCCAGCAGTATCGGCCTTGGGGTTGGCACAGATACGCAGTATTTT; J: TRBJ2-3; size: -; V: TRBV6-6; D: -
CDR3: CASSLLGTVKAFF; DNA: TGTGCCAGCAGTTTATTGGGGACAGTTAAAGCTTTCTTT; J: TRBJ1-1; size: -; V: TRBV28; D: TRBD1
CDR3: CASRAGPTSGANVLTF; DNA: TGCGCCAGCAGGGCCGGGCCAACTTCTGGGGCCAACGTCCTGACTTTC; J: TRBJ2-6; size: -; V: TRBV5-1; D: -
CDR3: CASSSQGSDTEAFF; DNA: TGTGCCAGCAGCTCACAGGGAAGCGACACTGAAGCTTTCTTT; J: TRBJ1-1; size: -; V: TRBV7-9; D: -
CDR3: CAWSRQGEHTIYF; DNA: TGTGCCTGGAGTCGACAGGGAGAGCACACCATATATTTT; J: TRBJ1-3; size: -; V: TRBV30; D: TRBD1
CDR3: CASNLQRSSTDTQYF; DNA: TGTGCCAGCAACCTTCAGCGGTCTAGCACAGATACGCAGTATTTT; J: TRBJ2-3; size: -; V: TRBV2; D: -
CDR3: CASSLFPGQGNNEQFF; DNA: TGTGCCAGCAGTCTGTTCCCAGGACAGGGGAACAATGAGCAGTTCTTC; J: TRBJ2-1; size: -; V: TRBV28; D: TRBD1
CDR3: CASSQGTGTDHYGYTF; DNA: TGCGCCAGCAGCCAAGGTACCGGGACAGATCACTATGGCTACACCTTC; J: TRBJ1-2; size: -; V: TRBV4-1; D: TRBD1
CDR3: CASSFTGTPKETQYF; DNA: TGTGCCAGCAGTTTTACCGGGACACCCAAGGAGACCCAGTACTTC; J: TRBJ2-5; size: -; V: TRBV6-6; D: -
CDR3: CATSRESLGSYGYTF; DNA: TGTGCCACCAGCAGAGAGAGCTTGGGATCCTATGGCTACACCTTC; J: TRBJ1-2; size: -; V: TRBV15; D: -
CDR3: CASSLEVFYTDTQYF; DNA: TGTGCCAGCAGCTTAGAAGTCTTTTACACAGATACGCAGTATTTT; J: TRBJ2-3; size: -; V: TRBV7-2; D: -
CDR3: CASSSRDGNTEAFF; DNA: TGTGCCAGCAGCAGCCGGGACGGGAACACTGAAGCTTTCTTT; J: TRBJ1-1; size: -; V: TRBV11-3; D: -
CDR3: CASSPYNYGYTF; DNA: TGTGCCAGCAGTCCTTATAACTATGGCTACACCTTC; J: TRBJ1-2; size: -; V: TRBV6-1; D: -